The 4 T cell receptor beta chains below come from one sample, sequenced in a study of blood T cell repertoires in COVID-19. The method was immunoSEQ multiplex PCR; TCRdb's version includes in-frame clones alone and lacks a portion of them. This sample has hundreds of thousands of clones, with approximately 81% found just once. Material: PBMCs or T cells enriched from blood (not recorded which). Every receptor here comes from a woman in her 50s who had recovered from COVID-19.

CDR3 in amino acids: CASSPTGGAAGELFF. For the CDR3, the DNA is TGTGCCAGCAGCCCTACAGGGGGCGCCGCCGGGGAGCTGTTTTTT. The chain recombines TRBV7-3 with TRBJ2-2; 9 bases line up with TRBD1. Trimming cost V 5 bases and J 6 bases; bases outside gene matches: 7. Germline V gene sequence: CDR1 SGHTA, CDR2 FQGTGA. This CDR3 region has 15 residues.

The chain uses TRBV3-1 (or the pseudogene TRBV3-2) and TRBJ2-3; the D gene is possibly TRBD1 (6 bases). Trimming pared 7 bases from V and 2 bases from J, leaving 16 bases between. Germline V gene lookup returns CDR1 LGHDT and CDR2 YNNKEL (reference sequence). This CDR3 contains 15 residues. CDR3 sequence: CASTRRGRYTDTQYF. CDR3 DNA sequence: TGTGCCAGCACGCGCAGGGGACGCTACACAGATACGCAGTATTTT.

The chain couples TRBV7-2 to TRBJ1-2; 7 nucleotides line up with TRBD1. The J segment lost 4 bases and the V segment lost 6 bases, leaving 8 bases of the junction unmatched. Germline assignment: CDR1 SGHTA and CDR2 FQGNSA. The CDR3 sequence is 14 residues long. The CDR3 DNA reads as TGTGCCAGCAGTCCCGGACAGGCTCTCTATGGCTACACCTTC. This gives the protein CASSPGQALYGYTF.

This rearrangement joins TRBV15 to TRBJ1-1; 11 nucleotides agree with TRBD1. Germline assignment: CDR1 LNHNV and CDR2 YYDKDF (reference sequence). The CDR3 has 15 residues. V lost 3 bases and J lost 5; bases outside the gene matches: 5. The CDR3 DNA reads TGTGCCACCAGCAGGGCCGGGACAGGGGGAACTGAAGCTTTCTTT. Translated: CATSRAGTGGTEAFF.